This passage covers 26 T cell receptor beta chains from one sample sequenced in a study of blood T cell repertoires in COVID-19. The data were produced by immunoSEQ multiplex PCR, yet TCRdb's version contains in-frame clones alone and is incomplete. The data contain 100,000 to 150,000 clones, more than 70% of them seen just once; the ten biggest clones take up under 15%. Material for sequencing was peripheral blood. Receptor source: a woman in her twenties or thirties who had recovered from COVID-19.

The genes are TRBV9 and TRBJ2-1; weak D call: TRBD1 (5 bases). The CDR3 loop spans 15 amino acids. Trimming cost V 0 bases and J 5 bases, with 12 bases left between them. The germline CDR1 and CDR2 sequences are SGDLS and YYNGEE. CDR3: CASSVATGSHNEQFF. The CDR3, as DNA: TGTGCCAGCAGCGTAGCTACAGGATCCCACAATGAGCAGTTCTTC.

The J gene is TRBJ2-1, the V gene TRBV24-1; 10 bases match TRBD2. V shed 4 bases, J shed 3 bases, and the junction held 8 bases outside the gene matches. Looked up from germline, CDR1 is KGHDR and CDR2 is SFDVKD. The CDR3 totals 17 residues. The chain's CDR3 is CATSDPRTSGDYNEQFF. DNA of the CDR3: TGTGCCACCAGTGACCCTCGGACTAGCGGAGACTACAATGAGCAGTTCTTC.

This sequence joins TRBV5-4 and TRBJ1-1; 7 positions match TRBD1. The trim removed 4 bases at V and 3 bases at J, leaving 15 bases unmatched. Per germline, CDR1 SGHNT and CDR2 YYREEE (reference sequence). CDR3 length: 17 residues. The CDR3 sequence: CASSRGTAILGYTEAFF. CDR3 bases: TGTGCCAGCAGCCGCGGGACAGCCATCCTGGGGTACACTGAAGCTTTCTTT.

The CDR3 sequence is CASSLLNRGLGYGYTF. CDR3 DNA sequence: TGTGCCAGCAGCCTTCTCAACAGGGGACTCGGCTATGGCTACACCTTC. The chain joins TRBV7-8 to TRBJ1-2; 7 nucleotides line up with TRBD1. The junction had 13 bases not matched to a gene; V was cut back by 5 bases and J by 4 bases. The CDR3 sequence is 16 residues long. CDR1 and CDR2 (germline): SGHVS, FQNEAQ.

V is TRBV3-1 (or the pseudogene TRBV3-2) and J is TRBJ2-7, with TRBD2 matching over 7 bases. CDR3 size: 15 residues. V dropped 0 bases and J dropped 3; count of bases not matched to a gene: 5. Per the germline V gene, CDR1 is LGHDT and CDR2 is YNNKEL (reference sequence). The CDR3 DNA reads as TGTGCCAGCAGCCAAGAATACGGGGGGAACTACGAGCAGTACTTC. Its protein is CASSQEYGGNYEQYF.

The chain links TRBV7-9 to TRBJ2-3; 8 nucleotides match TRBD2. V shed 3 bases and J 2 bases; nucleotides not matched to a gene: 7. Germline V gives CDR1 SEHNR, CDR2 FQNEAQ (reference sequence). CDR3 size: 16 residues. The CDR3 loop is CASSFNSGGSTDTQYF. CDR3 DNA sequence: TGTGCCAGCAGCTTCAACAGCGGGGGATCCACAGATACGCAGTATTTT.

The chain employs TRBV21-1 and TRBJ2-7; the table's D call, TRBD2, has no DNA check behind it. TRBV21-1 corresponds to a pseudogene. The length of the CDR3 is 12 residues. The CDR3: CASSILGYEQYF. The CDR3 DNA sequence: TGTGCCAGCAGCATTCTAGGTTACGAGCAGTACTTC.

The chain employs TRBV11-1 and TRBJ1-1; no clear D gene. V dropped 2 bases and J dropped 0 bases, with 4 bases sitting between them. Germline V lookup: CDR1 SGHAT, CDR2 FQDESV (reference sequence). The length of the CDR3 is 13 residues. Here the CDR3 DNA reads TGTGCCAGCAGCTTATCAGTGAACACTGAAGCTTTCTTT. This translates into CASSLSVNTEAFF.

The V gene is TRBV3-1 (or the pseudogene TRBV3-2), the J gene TRBJ1-6; a weak D match, TRBD1 (5 bases). The CDR3 runs to 16 residues. Between the trimmed V and J ends, which lost 2 bases and 5 bases, there was a span of 13 bases. Germline CDR1 is LGHDT and CDR2 is YNNKEL (reference sequence). This CDR3 reads CASSQWTPPNNSPLHF. CDR3 bases: TGTGCCAGCAGCCAATGGACACCGCCGAATAATTCACCCCTCCACTTT.

V is TRBV5-1 and J is TRBJ2-5, with 9 bases fitting TRBD1. The CDR3 has 14 amino acids. Germline CDR1 SGHRS, CDR2 YFSETQ. V shed 5 bases and J 4 bases; nucleotides not matched to a gene: 6. CDR3 sequence (DNA): TGCGCCAGCAGTACCGGGACAGGGAGAGAGACCCAGTACTTC. It yields the protein CASSTGTGRETQYF.

This clone appeared a few times. The chain couples TRBV2 to TRBJ2-7, with 10 nucleotides matching TRBD1. CDR1 is SNHLY and CDR2 is FYNNEI in the germline V gene. J lost 5 bases, V lost 6 bases, and 10 bases had no gene match. This CDR3 spans 15 amino acids. CDR3 in DNA: TGTGCCAGCAGGGAGCCCGGGACAGGGGTACACGAGCAGTACTTC. As protein: CASREPGTGVHEQYF.

V gene TRBV6-6 combines with J gene TRBJ2-1, with D possibly being TRBD1 (5 bases). Germline CDR1 is MNHNY and CDR2 is SVGAGI (reference sequence). The CDR3 contains 13 residues. V was clipped by 2 bases and J by 10 bases, with 12 bases between them. This CDR3 reads CASSYTGRGEQFF. CDR3 coding DNA: TGTGCCAGCAGTTACACAGGTCGCGGAGAGCAGTTCTTC.

Only a few counts were recorded for this clone. The chain links TRBV11-2 to TRBJ2-3; D is unclear. Germline V gene sequence: CDR1 SGHAT, CDR2 FQNNGV. The V gene lost 2 bases and the J gene lost 0 bases, with 9 bases spanning the gap. The CDR3 loop spans 15 amino acids. CDR3 amino acids: CASSLYVGSTDTQYF. Written as DNA, the CDR3 is TGTGCCAGCAGCTTATATGTGGGCAGCACAGATACGCAGTATTTT.

The gene calls are TRBV28 and TRBJ2-5, with D perhaps TRBD1 (5 bases). Between the trimmed V and J ends, which lost 2 bases and 5 bases, there was a span of 9 bases. The CDR3 has 13 residues. The germline V gene has CDR1 MDHEN and CDR2 SYDVKM. CDR3: CASSLAGSETQYF. The CDR3 DNA reads as TGTGCCAGCAGTTTAGCAGGGTCGGAGACCCAGTACTTC.

V usage is TRBV9 and J usage is TRBJ2-1, with TRBD2 matching over 9 bases. Trimming at V came to 0 bases and at J to 6 bases, leaving 7 bases not matched to a gene. The CDR3 extends over 16 amino acids. Germline V lookup: CDR1 SGDLS, CDR2 YYNGEE. This chain's CDR3 is CASSVVETSGVNEQFF. The CDR3 nucleotides are TGTGCCAGCAGCGTAGTCGAGACTAGCGGAGTCAATGAGCAGTTCTTC. Together with reference TRBV9 and TRBJ2-1, the CDR3 gives the full variable domain: DSGVTQTPKHLITATGQRVTLRCSPRSGDLSVYWYQQSLDQGLQFLIQYYNGEERAKGNILERFSAQQFPDLHSELNLSSLELGDSALYFCASSVVETSGVNEQFFGPGTRLTVL.

CDR3 loop: CASSSYRSNTDTQYF. The CDR3 coding sequence is TGTGCCAGCAGCTCCTACAGGAGTAACACAGATACGCAGTATTTT. The V gene is TRBV5-5, the J gene TRBJ2-3; the D gene is possibly TRBD1 (5 bases). The CDR3 is 15 amino acids. The germline V gene has CDR1 SGHKS and CDR2 YYEKEE (reference sequence). Trimming pared 3 bases from V and 2 bases from J, leaving 13 bases between.

This clone was seen only once. The CDR3 sequence is CASSERGTEAFF. CDR3 DNA sequence: TGTGCCAGCAGTGAAAGAGGGACTGAAGCTTTCTTT. The chain combines TRBV6-1 with TRBJ1-1; D gene ambiguous. The CDR3 runs 12 residues. V gave up 2 bases and J gave up 5 bases, with 6 bases separating them. The germline V gene encodes CDR1 MNHNS and CDR2 SASEGT.

The V call is TRBV3-1 (or the pseudogene TRBV3-2), the J call TRBJ2-3; D gene ambiguous. The CDR3 extends over 16 amino acids. Germline CDR1 reads LGHDT; CDR2 reads YNNKEL (reference sequence). Trimming removed 1 base at V and 0 bases at J, with 11 bases between. The CDR3 DNA reads TGTGCCAGCAGCCAAGCTACGACATTTAGCACAGATACGCAGTATTTT. Its protein product is CASSQATTFSTDTQYF.

The V call is TRBV19, the J call TRBJ1-2; 8 positions match TRBD1. With 5 bases clipped from V and 0 bases from J, the junction kept 11 bases outside the gene matches. The CDR3 totals 17 residues. CDR1 is LNHDA, CDR2 SQIVND, per germline (reference sequence). CDR3 residues: CASSLWTGLGPNYGYTF. CDR3 nucleotides: TGTGCCAGTAGTCTCTGGACAGGGCTTGGGCCTAACTATGGCTACACCTTC.

This chain joins TRBV25-1 and TRBJ2-4, with D uncertain. This CDR3 has 14 amino acids. Germline CDR1 is MGHDK and CDR2 is SYGVNS. Deletions cut 1 base from V and 1 base from J, with 5 bases between. Here the CDR3 reads CASSESGAKNIQYF. The DNA of the CDR3 is TGTGCCAGCAGTGAATCAGGCGCCAAAAACATTCAGTACTTC.

This CDR3 reads CASSRTSQETQYF. The CDR3 DNA reads as TGTGCCAGCAGCCGGACATCTCAAGAGACCCAGTACTTC. The chain has TRBV28 and TRBJ2-5, with D possibly being TRBD1 (5 bases). This CDR3 has 13 residues. Per germline, CDR1 MDHEN and CDR2 SYDVKM. Trimming stripped 6 bases from V and 2 bases from J, with 10 bases between. The full variable domain, with the rest looked up from reference TRBV28 and TRBJ2-5, is DVKVTQSSRYLVKRTGEKVFLECVQDMDHENMFWYRQDPGLGLRLIYFSYDVKMKEKGDIPEGYSVSREKKERFSLILESASTNQTSMYLCASSRTSQETQYFGPGTRLLVL.

J is TRBJ1-1 and V is TRBV4-1; the D gene is possibly TRBD1 (6 bases). CDR3 length: 15 residues. Germline CDR1 is MGHRA and CDR2 is YSYEKL. The V gene lost 1 base and the J gene lost 5 bases, with 14 bases spanning the gap. The CDR3 nucleotides are TGCGCCAGCAGCCAAGCAACAGGGAGGGGAACTGAAGCTTTCTTT. Translated: CASSQATGRGTEAFF.

J is TRBJ2-1 and V is TRBV18, with a tentative D call TRBD2 (7 bases). The V end lost 1 base, the J end lost 9 bases, and 10 bases lay between the germline ends. Germline CDR1 reads KGHSH; CDR2 reads LQKENI. The CDR3 length is 13 residues. The CDR3 DNA reads as TGTGCCAGCTCACCACAGGGGGAGGGTGAGCAGTTCTTC. Translation gives CASSPQGEGEQFF.

The chain is built from TRBV5-6 and TRBJ1-3, with D unclear. The germline CDR1 and CDR2 sequences are SGHDT and YYEEEE. This CDR3 has 16 amino acids. With 2 bases removed from V and 0 bases from J, the gap between germline ends came to 12 bases. The CDR3 DNA reads TGTGCCAGCAGCTTTGACGACTCCCTCTCTGGAAACACCATATATTTT. This gives the protein CASSFDDSLSGNTIYF. The full variable domain, in which reference TRBV5-6 and TRBJ1-3 provide the parts outside the CDR3, is DAGVTQSPTHLIKTRGQQVTLRCSPKSGHDTVSWYQQALGQGPQFIFQYYEEEERQRGNFPDRFSGHQFPNYSSELNVNALLLGDSALYLCASSFDDSLSGNTIYFGEGSWLTVV.

This clone was observed once. The chain combines TRBV5-1 with TRBJ2-3; 9 bases fit TRBD1. The length of the CDR3 is 14 residues. Germline assignment: CDR1 SGHRS and CDR2 YFSETQ. The ends lost 5 bases at V and 4 bases at J; junction bases unmatched: 5. The CDR3 spells CASRLQGAADTQYF. DNA for the CDR3: TGCGCCAGCAGATTACAGGGGGCGGCAGATACGCAGTATTTT.

This clone came up once. V gene TRBV5-1 combines with J gene TRBJ2-3, with 10 bases matching TRBD2. Trimming took 4 bases from V and 4 from J; bases not matched to a gene: 9. CDR1 SGHRS and CDR2 YFSETQ come from the germline V gene. The length of the CDR3 is 16 residues. CDR3 coding DNA: TGCGCCAGCAGCGCGACTAGCGGGCCACCGGCAGATACGCAGTATTTT. It specifies CASSATSGPPADTQYF.